Presented here are 26 T cell receptor beta chains from one specimen sequenced in a study of T cells in Graves' hyperthyroidism and ophthalmopathy. Amplified TCR beta CDR3 regions derived from RNA transcripts. The study used the HTBI primer set for a first-round RT-PCR of the TCR CDR3. A single record per CDR3 protein comes from TCRdb applying MiXCR to the multiplex PCR reads. The sample holds 500,000 or so distinct CDR3 sequences; roughly 15% are singletons and the top ten take 29%. Sequenced material: blood. These receptors were collected from a woman in her twenties or thirties with Graves' ophthalmopathy.

This chain links TRBV5-6 with TRBJ2-1; D remains ambiguous. The V end lost 4 bases, the J end lost 9 bases, and 14 bases lay between the germline ends. Germline lookup yields CDR1 SGHDT and CDR2 YYEEEE. CDR3 length: 13 residues. CDR3 DNA: TGTGCCAGCAGCGTTCCACCCTCGGGTGAGCAGTTCTTC. The encoded protein is CASSVPPSGEQFF.

The genes are TRBV11-2 and TRBJ2-2; possibly TRBD2 for D (6 bases). This CDR3 region has 13 residues. Looked up from germline, CDR1 is SGHAT and CDR2 is FQNNGV. V dropped 4 bases and J dropped 8 bases, with 11 bases sitting between them. CDR3 in amino acids: CASSSGLVGELFF. As DNA, the CDR3 is TGTGCCAGCAGCTCGGGACTTGTAGGGGAGCTGTTTTTT.

This clonotype was found many times. The genes are TRBV30 and TRBJ1-5; maybe TRBD1 (6 bases). Germline CDR1 and CDR2: GTSNPN and SVGIG (reference sequence). This CDR3 spans 13 amino acids. V was clipped by 0 bases and J by 5 bases, with 8 bases between them. CDR3 amino acids: CAWSVDSDQPQHF. In DNA form, the CDR3 reads TGTGCCTGGAGTGTGGACAGTGATCAGCCCCAGCATTTT.

This clonotype was seen only a few times. The chain links TRBV11-2 to TRBJ1-6, with 7 positions matching TRBD1. Trimming took 2 bases from V and 9 from J; bases not matched to a gene: 10. The CDR3 is 16 residues long. Germline CDR1 SGHAT, CDR2 FQNNGV. The CDR3, as DNA: TGTGCCAGCAGCTTACCACGACAGGGAGGGACTTCACCCCTCCACTTT. This sequence encodes CASSLPRQGGTSPLHF.

The table lists this clonotype with many counts. The V and J genes are TRBV11-2 and TRBJ2-2, with a tentative D call TRBD1 (6 bases). Trimming removed 3 bases at V and 3 bases at J, with 11 bases between. The germline V gene encodes CDR1 SGHAT and CDR2 FQNNGV. The CDR3 loop spans 15 amino acids. The CDR3 loop reads CASSFRDMDTGELFF. In nucleotides, the CDR3 is TGTGCCAGCAGCTTCCGGGACATGGACACCGGGGAGCTGTTTTTT.

This clonotype was detected many times. CDR3 protein: CASSRTGAYEQYF. The CDR3 bases are TGTGCCAGCAGTAGGACAGGGGCCTACGAGCAGTACTTC. The chain links TRBV18 to TRBJ2-7; 9 bases are shared with TRBD1. Germline V gene sequence: CDR1 KGHSH, CDR2 LQKENI. The CDR3 extends over 13 amino acids. Losses at the gene ends were 8 bases for V and 2 bases for J; bases not matched to a gene: 4.

The table lists this clonotype with many counts. The J gene is TRBJ2-5, the V gene TRBV29-1, with 7 bases fitting TRBD1. Losses at the gene ends were 6 bases for V and 5 bases for J; bases not matched to a gene: 12. Germline lookup yields CDR1 SQVTM and CDR2 ANQGSEA. The CDR3 runs to 14 residues. CDR3 in DNA: TGCAGCGTAATGAAACAGGGGATCTTGGAGACCCAGTACTTC. The encoded protein is CSVMKQGILETQYF.

Notes on this clonotype: This could be a read error, since a much larger clone is one nucleotide away. The rearrangement joins TRBV6-9 to TRBJ2-5, with TRBD2 matching over 7 bases. The CDR3 covers 15 residues. The ends lost 3 bases at V and 5 bases at J; junction bases unmatched: 9. Per germline, CDR1 MNHGY and CDR2 SVAAGI. The CDR3 reads CASSYWGLRGETQYF. The CDR3 nucleotides read TGTGCCAGCAGTTACTGGGGACTACGAGGGGAGACCCAGTACTTC.

At least ten counts were recorded for this clonotype. This chain links TRBV7-2 with TRBJ1-2, with D possibly TRBD1 on 5 matching bases. V shed 4 bases and J shed 7 bases, with 22 bases lying between them. From germline, CDR1 is SGHTA and CDR2 FQGNSA. The CDR3 spans 16 residues. The CDR3: CASSSRRASSGGGYTF. The CDR3 nucleotides are TGTGCCAGCAGCTCCCGGCGGGCCTCGTCTGGGGGTGGCTACACCTTC.

Ten or more counts support this clonotype. The V and J genes are TRBV20-1 and TRBJ1-1; maybe TRBD1 (5 bases). The CDR3 runs 14 residues. CDR1 DFQATT and CDR2 SNEGSKA come from the germline V gene (reference sequence). The V end was cut by 0 bases, the J end by 1 base, with 9 bases between. The CDR3 region has the DNA TGCAGTGCTAGAGATCAGGGCAAGAACACTGAAGCTTTCTTT. Amino acid sequence: CSARDQGKNTEAFF.

The table lists this clonotype with many counts. The chain couples TRBV6-1 to TRBJ2-5, with D possibly TRBD2 on 6 matching bases. This CDR3 is built from 12 residues. The V end was cut by 9 bases, the J end by 5 bases, with 13 bases between. Germline V gene lookup returns CDR1 MNHNS and CDR2 SASEGT. CDR3 in DNA: TGTGCCAGTTCGGGGGATTGGGAGACCCAGTACTTC. Translation gives CASSGDWETQYF.

This clonotype has just a few counts. V gene TRBV4-1 combines with J gene TRBJ1-5, with D uncertain. The ends were cut back, 1 base at V and 10 bases at J, with 11 bases in the middle. CDR1 and CDR2 from the germline V gene are MGHRA and YSYEKL. The CDR3 loop spans 13 amino acids. CDR3 coding DNA: TGCGCCAGCAGCCAAGCTATCCAGTACCCCCAGCATTTT. It codes for CASSQAIQYPQHF.

On this clonotype itself: This may stem from a read error, because a much larger clone lies one nucleotide away. The chain employs TRBV28 and TRBJ1-1, with TRBD1 matching over 10 bases. Germline V gene lookup returns CDR1 MDHEN and CDR2 SYDVKM. The ends lost 3 bases at V and 1 base at J; junction bases unmatched: 5. This CDR3 is 16 amino acids long. The CDR3 here is CASSLTGGYENTEAFF. In nucleotides, the CDR3 is TGTGCCAGCAGTTTGACAGGGGGCTACGAGAACACTGAAGCTTTCTTT.

This clonotype has a count of ten or more. J is TRBJ2-7 and V is TRBV12-3 or TRBV12-4; D is perhaps TRBD1 or TRBD2 (5 bases each). This CDR3 spans 15 amino acids. V dropped 5 bases and J dropped 2 bases, with 16 bases sitting between them. This CDR3 reads CASSGGSRGPYEQYF. CDR3 DNA sequence: TGTGCCAGCAGTGGGGGTAGCCGAGGGCCCTACGAGCAGTACTTC.

Of note for this clonotype: A read error is possible here, since a much larger clone lies one base away. The rearrangement links TRBV12-3 or TRBV12-4 to TRBJ2-7, with 8 nucleotides matching TRBD2. The CDR3 length is 14 residues. In DNA form, the CDR3 reads TGTGCCTGCAGCTTAGCGGGAACTCACTACGAGCAGTACTTC. As protein: CACSLAGTHYEQYF.

This clonotype was detected only a few times. The rearrangement joins TRBV4-3 to TRBJ1-1, with a weak D call TRBD1 (5 bases). This CDR3 contains 14 residues. Trimming took off 1 base at V and 6 bases at J, with 12 bases between the two ends. Germline V lookup: CDR1 LGHNA, CDR2 YSLEER. The CDR3 is CASSQARAGPEAFF. Here the CDR3 DNA reads TGCGCCAGCAGCCAAGCCAGGGCAGGCCCTGAAGCTTTCTTT.

This clonotype came up many times. The J gene is TRBJ2-5, the V gene TRBV2, with 7 bases matching TRBD2. The germline V gene encodes CDR1 SNHLY and CDR2 FYNNEI. Trimming at V came to 5 bases and at J to 5 bases, leaving 8 bases not matched to a gene. The CDR3 spans 14 residues. CDR3 sequence reads: CASSPGLVGETQYF. The CDR3 DNA sequence: TGTGCCAGCAGTCCAGGACTAGTCGGGGAGACCCAGTACTTC.

A word on this clonotype: Possible read error: a much larger clone is one base away. Because it lacks the conserved phenylalanine or tryptophan at the end, this CDR3 is likely a read error. The V and J genes are TRBV29-1 and TRBJ2-1; a possible D gene is TRBD2 (6 bases). The germline V gene encodes CDR1 SQVTM and CDR2 ANQGSEA. The ends were cut back, 0 bases at V and 0 bases at J, with 15 bases in the middle. The CDR3 spans 17 residues. CDR3: CSVEDPKRRASYNEQFL. CDR3 sequence (DNA): TGCAGCGTTGAAGATCCCAAGAGGAGGGCCTCCTACAATGAGCAGTTCCTC.

The chain links TRBV14 to TRBJ2-5, with TRBD2 identical over 7 bases. The CDR3 is 13 residues long. From germline, CDR1 is SGHDN and CDR2 FVKESK. The V segment lost 2 bases and the J segment 3 bases; nucleotides outside the gene matches: 0. CDR3 sequence (DNA): TGTGCCAGCAGCCAACTAGCGGAAGAGACCCAGTACTTC. Amino acid sequence: CASSQLAEETQYF.

This clonotype has just a few counts. The chain carries TRBV30 and TRBJ2-5; 10 positions match TRBD2. CDR1 is GTSNPN, CDR2 SVGIG, per germline (reference sequence). CDR3 length equals 14 residues. Germline trimming cut 7 bases from V and 1 base from J; bases unmatched to any gene: 6. The CDR3 protein is CAFRTSGSQETQYF. CDR3 in DNA: TGTGCCTTTCGGACTAGCGGTTCCCAAGAGACCCAGTACTTC.

The chain employs TRBV7-3 and TRBJ2-2; D gene unclear. Between the trimmed V and J ends, which lost 5 bases and 5 bases, there was a span of 15 bases. CDR3 length: 15 amino acids. Germline CDR1 reads SGHTA; CDR2 reads FQGTGA. As DNA, the CDR3 is TGTGCCAGCAGCCCCCAAAACTCCCTAACCGGGGAGCTGTTTTTT. Protein sequence: CASSPQNSLTGELFF.

Many counts were recorded for this clonotype. The CDR3 spells CASSHNTGDTEAFF. The CDR3 bases are TGTGCCAGCAGCCATAATACAGGGGACACTGAAGCTTTCTTT. The chain uses TRBV3-1 and TRBJ1-1; TRBD1 aligns across 7 bases. This CDR3 is built from 14 residues. Germline V lookup: CDR1 LGHDT, CDR2 YNNKEL (reference sequence). V gave up 3 bases and J gave up 3 bases; unmatched junction bases: 4.

This clonotype occurred many times. CDR3 sequence reads: CSAPPGGELYNEQFF. CDR3 DNA: TGCAGTGCTCCTCCCGGGGGGGAGCTCTACAATGAGCAGTTCTTC. The rearrangement uses TRBV20-1 and TRBJ2-1, with 8 bases matching TRBD2. In germline, CDR1 is DFQATT, CDR2 SNEGSKA (reference sequence). The CDR3 covers 15 residues. Trimming took 5 bases from V and 3 from J; bases not matched to a gene: 9.

This sequence joins TRBV4-3 and TRBJ2-5; tentative D call: TRBD2 (5 bases). This CDR3 has 14 residues. The germline gives CDR1 LGHNA, CDR2 YSLEER. The V end was cut by 4 bases, the J end by 5 bases, with 14 bases between. CDR3 nucleotide sequence: TGCGCCAGCAGCCCTGACTTGCGCGGGGAGACCCAGTACTTC. It codes for CASSPDLRGETQYF.

The J gene is TRBJ2-3, the V gene TRBV6-6; tentative D call: TRBD2 (5 bases). The germline V gene encodes CDR1 MNHNY and CDR2 SVGAGI (reference sequence). The CDR3 loop spans 14 amino acids. The V and J ends lost 0 bases and 9 bases respectively, with 13 bases between them. CDR3 nucleotides: TGTGCCAGCAGTTACTCAGGGATGGAGGTAACGCAGTATTTT. It encodes CASSYSGMEVTQYF.

This clonotype was detected many times. This chain links TRBV28 with TRBJ1-5; 7 bases agree with TRBD1. Germline V gene data show CDR1 as MDHEN and CDR2 as SYDVKM. V trimming: 4 bases; J trimming: 11 bases; junction bases outside the gene matches: 14. The CDR3 contains 15 residues. The CDR3, as DNA: TGTGCCAGCAGTTACACTCAGGGGGTAGGGGAAGCCCAGCATTTT. Amino acid sequence: CASSYTQGVGEAQHF.